This T cell receptor beta chain is drawn from a study of Ad26.COV2.S vaccination and SARS-CoV-2 variants. Study context: The authors gave Ad26.COV2.S intramuscularly, either once or twice 56 days apart.

Whole-study findings and limits: Non-spike TCR breadth did not differ much between vaccine and placebo recipients.

Stated treatment: about 20 received Ad26.COV2.S at low or high dose, single or two shots; several received placebo; per-sample allocation not given. Specimens were obtained on day 63 following the first vaccine or placebo injection. V lost 3 bases to trimming and J lost 2 bases, with 5 bases between them. This CDR3 region has 12 residues. The germline gives CDR1 SGHRS, CDR2 YFSETQ. As regards this clone: Its antigen is not known.

Only in-frame clones appear in the TCRdb table, and some are missing; sequencing was by immunoSEQ multiplex PCR. The sample has about 320,000 clones, 85% seen once. The specimen was peripheral blood, collected in a trial of Ad26.COV2.S vaccine versus placebo. The sequence derives from a person between 18 and 60 years old who received the Ad26.COV2.S COVID-19 vaccine or a placebo. The rearrangement links TRBV5-1 to TRBJ1-1; no clear D gene. The CDR3 DNA sequence: TGCGCCAGCAGCTACGAAAACACTGAAGCTTTCTTT. Its protein is CASSYENTEAFF. Looking up the rest from reference TRBV5-1 and TRBJ1-1 gives the full variable domain: KAGVTQTPRYLIKTRGQQVTLSCSPISGHRSVSWYQQTPGQGLQFLFEYFSETQRNKGNFPGRFSGRQFSNSRSEMNVSTLELGDSALYLCASSYENTEAFFGQGTRLTVV.